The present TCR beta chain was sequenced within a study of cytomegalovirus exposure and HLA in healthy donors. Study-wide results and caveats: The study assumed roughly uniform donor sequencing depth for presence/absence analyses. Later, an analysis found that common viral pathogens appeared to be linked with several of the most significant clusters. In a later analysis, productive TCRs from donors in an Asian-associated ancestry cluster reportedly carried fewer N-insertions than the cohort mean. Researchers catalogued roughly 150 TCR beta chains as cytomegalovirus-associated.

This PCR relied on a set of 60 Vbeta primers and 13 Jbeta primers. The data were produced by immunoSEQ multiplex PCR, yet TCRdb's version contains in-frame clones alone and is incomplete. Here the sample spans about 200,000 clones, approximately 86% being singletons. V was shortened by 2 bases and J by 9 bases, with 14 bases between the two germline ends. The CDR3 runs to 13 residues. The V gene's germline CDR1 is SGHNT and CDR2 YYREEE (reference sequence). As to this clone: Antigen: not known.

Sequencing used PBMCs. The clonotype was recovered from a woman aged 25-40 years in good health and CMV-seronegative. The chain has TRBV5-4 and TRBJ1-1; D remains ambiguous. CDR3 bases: TGTGCCAGCAGCTTCGCCGGGATCCATAAAGCTTTCTTT. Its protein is CASSFAGIHKAFF.